This paragraph covers one T cell receptor (beta chain) sequence. Its specificity is unknown. Profiled with immunoSEQ multiplex PCR; TCRdb holds only in-frame clones, not every one. This sample has under 1 million clones, with around 96% found just once. These data originate in a study of shared clonotypes between healthy human individuals. Terminally differentiated effector memory CD45RA+ cells were excluded by CCR7 positive selection of CD45RO-negative cells. Findings of the study overall: Investigators expected sequencing depth to affect clonotype sharing among donors.

This CDR3 has 16 residues. Looked up from germline, CDR1 is MGHRA and CDR2 is YSYEKL. Trimming removed 1 base from V and 7 bases from J, with 16 bases in between. J is TRBJ2-2 and V is TRBV4-1; no clear D. The receptor was derived from a man aged 30 to 39 in good health. Sequenced sample: naive CD8+ T cells sorted from blood. The CDR3 sequence is CASSQVGGGMGGELFF. CDR3 nucleotides: TGCGCCAGCAGCCAAGTAGGTGGCGGAATGGGCGGGGAGCTGTTTTTT.